The subject of this entry is one T cell receptor beta chain. CDR1 and CDR2 (germline): SGHTA, FQGNSA. The CDR3 consists of 13 residues. Trimming shortened V by 2 bases and J by 0 bases, and 4 bases separated the two germline ends. This specimen belongs to a study of blood T cell repertoires in COVID-19. As for the study in general: PBMCs, B-cell-depleted T cells, or T cells provided the cDNA or gDNA that made up the material.

Original data processing: Amplifying reference gene primers gave estimates of nucleated cell counts. Only in-frame clones appear in the TCRdb table, and some are missing; sequencing was by immunoSEQ multiplex PCR. The V and J calls and clone size were taken over from that table, and D and trimming were inferred from the DNA. Here the sample spans hundreds of thousands of clones, roughly 86% being singletons. What the recovered Cohort 3 donors had was two negative PCRs, clearance, or symptom resolution. The clonotype was recovered from a woman aged 45 to 65 who had recovered from COVID-19. Material for sequencing was PBMCs or T cells enriched from blood (not recorded which). The V and J genes are TRBV7-2 and TRBJ1-1; D is uncertain. The CDR3 nucleotides are TGTGCCAGCAGCTTATCTGTGAACACTGAAGCTTTCTTT. Translated, it gives CASSLSVNTEAFF.